This T cell receptor beta chain was captured in a study of T cells expressing NK-cell markers. Notes on the study in general: There were a handful of donors in whom these clonotypes also led the CD3+CD56-NKG2C+ fraction.

5'RACE template switching with UMIs produced the TCR beta cDNA. TCRdb re-called the 5' RACE reads; every CDR3 protein appears as one record, without DNA. The ten top clones account for around 10%, within a sample of 350,000 to 400,000 distinct CDR3 sequences. This CDR3 is built from 15 residues. Germline V gene lookup returns CDR1 DFQATT and CDR2 SNEGSKA (reference sequence). About this clonotype itself: Antigen unknown.

This sequence originates from a woman between 45 and 65 years old in good health. This rearrangement joins TRBV20-1 to TRBJ2-3. The sequenced sample was blood T cells: a sorted CD56 or NKG2C T cell subset, CD4+ or CD8+ T cells, or bulk PBMC T cells (not recorded which). The CDR3 region is CSASRRTPRTDTQYF.